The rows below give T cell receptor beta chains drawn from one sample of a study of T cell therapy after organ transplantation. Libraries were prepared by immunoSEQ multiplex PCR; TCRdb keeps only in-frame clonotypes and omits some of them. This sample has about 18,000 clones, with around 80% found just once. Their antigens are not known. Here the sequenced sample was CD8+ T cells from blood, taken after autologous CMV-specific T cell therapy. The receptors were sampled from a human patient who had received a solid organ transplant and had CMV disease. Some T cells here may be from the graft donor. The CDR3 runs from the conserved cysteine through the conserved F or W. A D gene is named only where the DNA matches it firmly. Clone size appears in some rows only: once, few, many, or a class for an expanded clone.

CDR3aa: CAWDRMNTEAFF; CDR3nt: TGTGCCTGGGACAGGATGAACACTGAAGCTTTCTTT; v_gene: TRBV30; len: 12; j_gene: TRBJ1-1; abundance: .; d_gene: .
CDR3aa: CASSQMNTEAFF; CDR3nt: TGCGCCAGCAGCCAAATGAACACTGAAGCTTTCTTT; v_gene: TRBV4-1; len: 12; j_gene: TRBJ1-1; abundance: .; d_gene: .
CDR3aa: CASSLDSPLHF; CDR3nt: TGTGCCAGCAGCTTAGATTCACCCCTCCACTTT; v_gene: TRBV7-9; len: 11; j_gene: TRBJ1-6; abundance: .; d_gene: .
CDR3aa: CASSLRAYGGNQPQHF; CDR3nt: TGTGCCAGCAGCCTTCGGGCTTACGGGGGCAATCAGCCCCAGCATTTT; v_gene: TRBV21-1; len: 16; j_gene: TRBJ1-5; abundance: medium-sized; d_gene: .
CDR3aa: CASSGGLEYGYTF; CDR3nt: TGTGCCAGCTCAGGGGGCTTAGAGTATGGCTACACCTTC; v_gene: TRBV7-9; len: 13; j_gene: TRBJ1-2; abundance: .; d_gene: TRBD1
CDR3aa: CATSRGLAGTRDDTDTQYF; CDR3nt: TGTGCCACCAGCAGAGGACTAGCGGGAACGCGGGACGACACAGATACGCAGTATTTT; v_gene: TRBV15; len: 19; j_gene: TRBJ2-3; abundance: .; d_gene: TRBD2
CDR3aa: CASSSTNTGELFF; CDR3nt: TGTGCCAGTAGTTCCACGAACACCGGGGAGCTGTTTTTT; v_gene: TRBV19; len: 13; j_gene: TRBJ2-2; abundance: .; d_gene: .
CDR3aa: CATSGSPGQGDSNQPQHF; CDR3nt: TGTGCCACCAGCGGAAGCCCGGGACAGGGGGATAGCAATCAGCCCCAGCATTTT; v_gene: TRBV15; len: 18; j_gene: TRBJ1-5; abundance: few; d_gene: TRBD1
CDR3aa: CASSLGTPTYNEQFF; CDR3nt: TGCGCCAGCAGCCTAGGGACACCTACCTACAATGAGCAGTTCTTC; v_gene: TRBV5-1; len: 15; j_gene: TRBJ2-1; abundance: .; d_gene: .
CDR3aa: CASSSRTGGEDYGYTF; CDR3nt: TGTGCCAGCAGTTCCCGGACAGGGGGCGAGGACTATGGCTACACCTTC; v_gene: TRBV27; len: 16; j_gene: TRBJ1-2; abundance: .; d_gene: TRBD1